Reported below is one T cell receptor (beta chain). The sample originates from a study of blood T cell repertoires in COVID-19. V lost 1 base, J lost 0 bases, and 12 bases lay in between. This CDR3 region has 17 residues. Germline CDR1 reads LGHNA; CDR2 reads YNFKEQ. Produced via immunoSEQ multiplex PCR; TCRdb's table is partial and in-frame only. Seen here are hundreds of thousands of clones, around four fifths observed once, and the top ten hold 5% to 6%. V gene TRBV4-2 combines with J gene TRBJ2-2; the D gene is possibly TRBD1 (6 bases). Source material: peripheral blood. This sequence originates from an elderly man with acute or convalescent COVID-19. Written as DNA, the CDR3 is TGTGCCAGCAGCCAAGTATGGACAGACGCGAACACCGGGGAGCTGTTTTTT. Encoded protein: CASSQVWTDANTGELFF.